Listed below are T cell receptor beta chains from one sample, sequenced in a study of blood T cell repertoires in COVID-19. The repertoire was sequenced with immunoSEQ multiplex PCR; TCRdb's copy has only in-frame clones and lacks some. The sample lists hundreds of thousands of clones, nearly 90% occurring once. The sequencing input was PBMCs or T cells enriched from blood (not recorded which). These receptors were obtained from a woman between 40 and 50 years old with acute COVID-19. CDR3s include the opening cysteine and the closing phenylalanine or tryptophan. D genes are given only for firm matches. Clone sizes are given selectively: once, few, many, or a class where the clone is expanded.

>TRBJ1-2|TRBD1|TRBV6-5|once
TGTGCCAGCAGATCGGGCGGGACAGGGGACGGCTACACCTTC
CASRSGGTGDGYTF
>TRBJ1-4|NA|TRBV12-3/TRBV12-4|NA
TGTGCCAGCAGTTTAGATCAGTCTGAAAAACTGTTTTTT
CASSLDQSEKLFF
>TRBJ1-2|TRBD1|TRBV6-5|once
TGTGCCAGCAGGAAGGACAGGGCCTATGGCTACACCTTC
CASRKDRAYGYTF
>TRBJ1-1|TRBD1|TRBV5-1|NA
TGCGCCAGCAGCATCCGACAGGGGACGGGTCTTGCTGAAGCTTTCTTT
CASSIRQGTGLAEAFF
>TRBJ2-1|TRBD2|TRBV12-5|NA
TGTGCTAGTGGTTTGGTATTTAGCGGGGAGGGGAATGAGCAGTTCTTC
CASGLVFSGEGNEQFF
>TRBJ1-2|TRBD1|TRBV6-5|few
TGTGCCACTGAAGAACAGGGACAGGGTTATGGCTACACCTTC
CATEEQGQGYGYTF
>TRBJ2-3|TRBD2|TRBV2|NA
TGTGCCAGCACGGGGGGGAGGTGGGATACGCAGTATTTT
CASTGGRWDTQYF
>TRBJ1-1|NA|TRBV5-1|NA
TGCGCCAGCAGCTGGGGACACCCGAACACTGAAGCTTTCTTT
CASSWGHPNTEAFF
>TRBJ2-3|TRBD2|TRBV4-2|NA
TGTGCCAGCAGCCAGGTAGACGGCGGGGGGGCGCAGATAGATACGCAGTATTTT
CASSQVDGGGAQIDTQYF
>TRBJ2-7|TRBD1|TRBV6-6|NA
TGTGCCAGCACTGAGGGACAGGGGGCTGGCGAGCAGTACTTC
CASTEGQGAGEQYF
>TRBJ1-6|TRBD1|TRBV27|NA
TGTGCCAGCAGTCACGGACAGGGGGAATCACCCCTCCACTTT
CASSHGQGESPLHF
>TRBJ2-5|TRBD2|TRBV29-1|NA
TGCAGCGTCGAAACTAGCGGGGGGAAGACCCAGTACTTC
CSVETSGGKTQYF
>TRBJ2-7|NA|TRBV3-1/TRBV3-2|NA
TGTGCCAGCAGCCAAGATCCGGGGTCCTCCTACGAGCAGTACTTC
CASSQDPGSSYEQYF
>TRBJ2-3|NA|TRBV3-1/TRBV3-2|NA
TGTGCCAGCAGCCTAGGCAGCGTCGCAGATACGCAGTATTTT
CASSLGSVADTQYF
>TRBJ1-1|NA|TRBV6-5|NA
TGTGCCAGCAACCCCGGACTGGCGAACACTGAAGCTTTCTTT
CASNPGLANTEAFF
>TRBJ1-6|TRBD1|TRBV6-5|once
TGTGCCAGCAGGAGGGACAGGCCCGCAGAACCCCTCCACTTT
CASRRDRPAEPLHF
>TRBJ1-5|TRBD1|TRBV7-8|NA
TGTGCCAGCAGTAAAGAACAGGGGGCGGGTCAGCCCCAGCATTTT
CASSKEQGAGQPQHF
>TRBJ2-7|NA|TRBV11-3|NA
TGTGCCAGCAGCCTTGGTGGAGACTACGAGCAGTACTTC
CASSLGGDYEQYF
>TRBJ2-2|NA|TRBV6-5|once
TGTGCCAGCAGTTACTCCAGGGGTACCGGGGAGCTGTTTTTT
CASSYSRGTGELFF
>TRBJ1-5|NA|TRBV7-8|NA
TGTGCCAGCAGCTTAGAAAGGGACACCTGGTACCAGCCCCAGCATTTT
CASSLERDTWYQPQHF
>TRBJ1-2|NA|TRBV14|NA
TGTGCCAGCAGACCCCAGGGCCAACCCGGCTACACCTTC
CASRPQGQPGYTF
>TRBJ2-6|TRBD1|TRBV30|NA
TGTGCCTGGAGCGTGGGACAGGGGGCTTCGGGGGCCAACGTCCTGACTTTC
CAWSVGQGASGANVLTF
>TRBJ1-5|NA|TRBV7-9|once
TGTGCCAGCGGAATCCAGGGGAATCAGCCCCAGCATTTT
CASGIQGNQPQHF
>TRBJ2-7|TRBD1|TRBV3-1/TRBV3-2|few
TGTGCCAGCAGCCCCGGGACAGGTTTGGAGGAGCAGTACTTC
CASSPGTGLEEQYF
>TRBJ2-5|TRBD2|TRBV9|NA
TGTGCCAGCAGCGTTACGACTAGCGGGGGGGAGACCCAGTACTTC
CASSVTTSGGETQYF
>TRBJ1-5|NA|TRBV6-2/TRBV6-3|NA
TGTGCCAGCAGCCCCGGGACAAACGTGGGTCAGCCCCAGCATTTT
CASSPGTNVGQPQHF
>TRBJ1-2|TRBD1|TRBV5-4|NA
TGTGCCAGCAGCTCCAGGGGGCGGGGAGTAGTATCTAGCTACACCTTC
CASSSRGRGVVSSYTF